This T cell receptor (beta chain) was identified during a study of immune heterogeneity within non-small cell lung tumors. General study findings and limits: The high-frequency T-cell receptor beta clonotypes mostly did not match up between individual patients.

As template, the study used bulk tumor genomic DNA at approximately 610 ng per sample. Spaced far apart, several biopsies were taken from each primary tumor during surgery. The study cohort was described as untreated, and its members had newly diagnosed non-small cell lung cancer. They went on to have curative surgery. Notes on this clonotype: Its specificity is unknown.

It was with 32 V and 13 J primers that multiplex PCR amplified TCR beta CDR3. TCRdb reprocessed the multiplex PCR reads via MiXCR and lists one record per CDR3 protein. The table lists about 3,300 distinct CDR3 sequences, 40% to 60% of them singletons. The specimen sequenced was lung tumor tissue. The sequence was collected from a man in his sixties with non-small cell lung cancer.

The CDR3 DNA is TGTGCCAGTAGTATACCAGGGGACGACACCGGGGAGCTGTTTTTT. This gives the protein CASSIPGDDTGELFF. The chain has TRBV19 and TRBJ2-2, with D maybe TRBD1 (6 bases). Between the trimmed V and J ends, which lost 2 bases and 3 bases, there was a span of 10 bases. This CDR3 region has 15 residues. CDR1 and CDR2 from the germline V gene are LNHDA and SQIVND (reference sequence).